Presented here are 10 T cell receptor beta chains from one specimen sequenced in a study of T cell responses to AZD1222 COVID-19 vaccine (dated by TCRdb to about 2021). The sample's time point label, decoded: baseline before first vaccination. The method was the immunoSEQ multiplex PCR assay. TCRdb limited this immuneACCESS table to in-frame rearrangements with V and J called. A share of clones is missing; checked studies link under half to unresolved V genes, and the rest is unexplained. The sample profile shows more than 130,000 clones; roughly nine tenths of them were found once. The top ten clonotypes cover about 3.4% of the sample. The sequencing here drew on peripheral blood, taken on day 0 of AZD1222 vaccination. These receptors were taken from an adult in good health.

This clone has a single count. CDR3: CASSYSRGRSYEQYF. The CDR3 bases are TGTGCCAGCAGTTACTCTCGGGGACGGTCCTACGAGCAGTACTTC. This chain joins TRBV6-5 and TRBJ2-7, with D perhaps matching TRBD1 or TRBD2 (5 bases each). The germline CDR1 and CDR2 sequences are MNHEY and SVGAGI. The CDR3 has 15 amino acids. V dropped 0 bases and J dropped 1 base, with 10 bases sitting between them.

The chain carries TRBV6-2 or TRBV6-3 and TRBJ2-1; D may be TRBD2 (5 bases). The V gene's germline CDR1 is MNHEY and CDR2 SVGEGT. The V end was cut by 4 bases, the J end by 10 bases, with 5 bases between. This CDR3 has 10 amino acids. CDR3 sequence: CASSSGEQFF. Here the CDR3 DNA reads TGTGCCAGCAGTTCGGGGGAGCAGTTCTTC.

The V and J genes are TRBV9 and TRBJ2-1, with TRBD2 matching 10 bases. CDR1 is SGDLS and CDR2 is YYNGEE in the germline V gene. The CDR3 is made up of 15 amino acids. J was trimmed by 5 bases and V by 2 bases; bases with no gene match: 4. The CDR3 reads CASSVASGGNNEQFF. CDR3 DNA: TGTGCCAGCAGCGTCGCTAGCGGGGGCAACAATGAGCAGTTCTTC.

The chain couples TRBV11-2 to TRBJ2-5, with TRBD2 matching over 10 bases. This CDR3 contains 14 residues. J gave up 4 bases and V 5 bases, and 4 bases lay outside the gene matches. The germline V gene has CDR1 SGHAT and CDR2 FQNNGV. The CDR3 sequence is CASSRSSGGETQYF. The CDR3 DNA sequence: TGTGCCAGCAGCCGTTCTAGCGGGGGAGAGACCCAGTACTTC.

The chain employs TRBV6-5 and TRBJ2-7; TRBD2 matches 9 bases. V was clipped by 1 base and J by 2 bases; unmatched bases: 6. The CDR3 length is 16 residues. Germline lookup yields CDR1 MNHEY and CDR2 SVGAGI. CDR3 amino acids: CASSYLSSGDTYEQYF. DNA of the CDR3: TGTGCCAGCAGTTACTTGTCTAGCGGGGATACCTACGAGCAGTACTTC.

The chain combines TRBV4-2 with TRBJ1-6, with D perhaps TRBD1 (5 bases). The germline V and J ends were trimmed by 0 bases and 10 bases, with 13 bases remaining between them. CDR1 and CDR2 (germline): LGHNA, YNFKEQ. The CDR3 spans 15 residues. CDR3 sequence: CASSQEVRRDSPLHF. CDR3 coding DNA: TGTGCCAGCAGCCAAGAAGTTCGAAGGGACTCACCCCTCCACTTT.

This clone was seen more than once but under ten times. The rearrangement joins TRBV11-3 to TRBJ2-1; no definite D call. Trimming shortened V by 4 bases and J by 7 bases, and 5 bases separated the two germline ends. CDR3 length: 11 amino acids. CDR1 and CDR2 from the germline V gene are SGHNT and YENEEA. CDR3 region: CASSSSNEQFF. The CDR3 DNA is TGTGCCAGCAGCTCAAGTAATGAGCAGTTCTTC.

The V gene is TRBV7-6, the J gene TRBJ2-5; 8 nucleotides align to TRBD2. The CDR3 has 18 residues. With 1 base clipped from V and 8 bases from J, the junction kept 18 bases outside the gene matches. From germline, CDR1 is SGHVS and CDR2 FNYEAQ. The CDR3: CASSLEAPHTSGGETQYF. CDR3 DNA sequence: TGTGCCAGCAGCTTAGAGGCCCCGCATACGAGCGGGGGTGAAACCCAGTACTTC.

The J gene is TRBJ2-7, the V gene TRBV27; D ambiguous. The CDR3 is made up of 13 amino acids. The V end was cut by 5 bases, the J end by 3 bases, with 11 bases between. The germline CDR1 and CDR2 sequences are MNHEY and SMNVEV (reference sequence). CDR3 protein: CASSPAALYEQYF. CDR3 bases: TGTGCCAGCAGTCCCGCTGCCCTCTACGAGCAGTACTTC.

The V and J genes are TRBV7-8 and TRBJ2-5, with 8 bases fitting TRBD2. The germline V gene has CDR1 SGHVS and CDR2 FQNEAQ. V dropped 5 bases and J dropped 4; count of bases not matched to a gene: 12. This CDR3 comprises 16 residues. The DNA of the CDR3 is TGTGCCAGCAGCGGTCGGACTAGCTGGGACGTAGAGACCCAGTACTTC. It yields the protein CASSGRTSWDVETQYF.